The T cell receptor beta chain described here comes from a study of blood T cell repertoires in COVID-19. Background on the study: PBMCs, B-cell-depleted T cells, or T cells were the source of the cDNA or gDNA that made up the material.

This CDR3 has 17 amino acids. Germline CDR1 MGHRA, CDR2 YSYEKL. V was clipped by 4 bases and J by 5 bases, with 20 bases between them. It was during active infection that Seattle patients were enrolled and then longitudinally followed. This clone turned up a few times. How the authors handled the data: Cell counts per sample came from amplifying reference gene primers. Generated by immunoSEQ multiplex PCR, the TCRdb table keeps only in-frame clones and is missing some. The V and J calls and the clone size are those of that table, but D and trimming were determined from the DNA. The sample gives some 58,000 clones, approximately 78% of which show up once; 25% to 40% is in the top ten.

The sequenced material came from peripheral blood. The clonotype was recovered from a man aged 55 to 69 with COVID-19, enrolled during active disease. The chain combines TRBV4-1 with TRBJ2-2, with D perhaps TRBD2 (6 bases). In nucleotides, the CDR3 is TGCGCCAGCAGCCTCTACCCCGACGGGAGAGGAACCGGGGAGCTGTTTTTT. Translating gives CASSLYPDGRGTGELFF.